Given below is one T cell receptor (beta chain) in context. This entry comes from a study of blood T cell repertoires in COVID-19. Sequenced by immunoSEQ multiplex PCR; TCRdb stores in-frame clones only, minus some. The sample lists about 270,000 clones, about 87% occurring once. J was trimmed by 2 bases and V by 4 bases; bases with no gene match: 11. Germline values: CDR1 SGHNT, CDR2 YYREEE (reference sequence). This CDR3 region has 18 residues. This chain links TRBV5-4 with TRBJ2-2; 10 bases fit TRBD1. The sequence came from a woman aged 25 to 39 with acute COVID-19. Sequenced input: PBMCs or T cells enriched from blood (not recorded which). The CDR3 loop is CASSPALGTGENTGELFF. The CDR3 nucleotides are TGTGCCAGCAGCCCGGCCCTCGGGACAGGGGAAAACACCGGGGAGCTGTTTTTT.